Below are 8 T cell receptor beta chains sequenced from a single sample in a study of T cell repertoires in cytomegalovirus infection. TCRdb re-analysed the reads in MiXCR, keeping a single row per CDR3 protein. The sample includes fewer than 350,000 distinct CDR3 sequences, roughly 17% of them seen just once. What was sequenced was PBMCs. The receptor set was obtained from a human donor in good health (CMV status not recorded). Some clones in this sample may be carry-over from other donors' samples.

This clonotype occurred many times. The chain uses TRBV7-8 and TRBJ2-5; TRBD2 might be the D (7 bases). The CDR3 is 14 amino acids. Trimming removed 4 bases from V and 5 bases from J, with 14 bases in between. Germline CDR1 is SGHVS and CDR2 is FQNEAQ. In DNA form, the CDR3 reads TGTGCCAGCAGCTATGGGGGGGCGGGGGAGACCCAGTACTTC. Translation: CASSYGGAGETQYF.

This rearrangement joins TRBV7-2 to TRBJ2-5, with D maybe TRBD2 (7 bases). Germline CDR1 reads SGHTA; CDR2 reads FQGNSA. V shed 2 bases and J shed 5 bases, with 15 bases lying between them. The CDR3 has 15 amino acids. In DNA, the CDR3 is TGTGCCAGCAGCTTATCGGGGGGCGATAGGGAGACCCAGTACTTC. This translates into CASSLSGGDRETQYF.

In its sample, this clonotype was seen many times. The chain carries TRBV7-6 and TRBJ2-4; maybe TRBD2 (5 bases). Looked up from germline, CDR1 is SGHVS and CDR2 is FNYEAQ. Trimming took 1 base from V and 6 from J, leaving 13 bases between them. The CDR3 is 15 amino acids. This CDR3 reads CASSLGAAGGNIQYF. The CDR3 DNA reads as TGTGCCAGCAGCTTAGGAGCGGCAGGAGGAAACATTCAGTACTTC.

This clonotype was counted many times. The CDR3 coding sequence is TGTGCCAGCAGCTTTTCTCCTAGCACAGATACGCAGTATTTT. Amino acids: CASSFSPSTDTQYF. The V gene is TRBV7-2, the J gene TRBJ2-3; no definite D call. The V end was cut by 3 bases, the J end by 0 bases, with 7 bases between. The length of the CDR3 is 14 residues. Germline CDR1 and CDR2: SGHTA and FQGNSA.

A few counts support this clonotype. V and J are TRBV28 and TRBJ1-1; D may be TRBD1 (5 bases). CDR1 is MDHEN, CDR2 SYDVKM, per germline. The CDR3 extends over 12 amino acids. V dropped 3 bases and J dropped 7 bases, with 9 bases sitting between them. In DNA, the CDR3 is TGTGCCAGCAGTTTCCAAGACAGTGAAGCTTTCTTT. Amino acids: CASSFQDSEAFF.

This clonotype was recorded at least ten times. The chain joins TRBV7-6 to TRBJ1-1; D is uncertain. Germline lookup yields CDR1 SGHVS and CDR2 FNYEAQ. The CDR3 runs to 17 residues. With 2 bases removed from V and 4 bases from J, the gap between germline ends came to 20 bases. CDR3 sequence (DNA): TGTGCCAGCAGCTTAAAAGGAGGAGGGTACGGCGGCACTGAAGCTTTCTTT. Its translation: CASSLKGGGYGGTEAFF.

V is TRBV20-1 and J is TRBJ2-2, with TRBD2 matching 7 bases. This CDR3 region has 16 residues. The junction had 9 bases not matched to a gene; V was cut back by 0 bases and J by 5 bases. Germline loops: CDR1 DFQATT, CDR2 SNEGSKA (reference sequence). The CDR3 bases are TGCAGTGCTAGAGATTTGACCAGCGGGGAAACCGGGGAGCTGTTTTTT. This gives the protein CSARDLTSGETGELFF.

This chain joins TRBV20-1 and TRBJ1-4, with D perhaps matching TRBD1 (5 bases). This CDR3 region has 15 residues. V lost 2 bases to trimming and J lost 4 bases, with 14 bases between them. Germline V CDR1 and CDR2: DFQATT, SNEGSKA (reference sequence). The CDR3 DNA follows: TGCAGTGCTAGACATTTGGCAGGGAATAATGAAAAACTGTTTTTT. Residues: CSARHLAGNNEKLFF.